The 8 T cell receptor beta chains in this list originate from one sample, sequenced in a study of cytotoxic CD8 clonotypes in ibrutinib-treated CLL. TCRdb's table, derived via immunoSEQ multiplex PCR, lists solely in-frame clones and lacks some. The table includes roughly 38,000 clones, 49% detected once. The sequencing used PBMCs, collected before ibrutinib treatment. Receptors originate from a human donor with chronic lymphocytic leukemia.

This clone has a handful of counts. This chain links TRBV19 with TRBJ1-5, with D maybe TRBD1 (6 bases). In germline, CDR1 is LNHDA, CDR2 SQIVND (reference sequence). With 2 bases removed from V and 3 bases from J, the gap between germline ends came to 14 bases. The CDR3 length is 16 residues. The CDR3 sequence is CASSISEGGNNQPQHF. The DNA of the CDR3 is TGTGCCAGTAGTATAAGTGAGGGGGGAAACAATCAGCCCCAGCATTTT.

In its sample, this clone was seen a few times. The CDR3 bases are TGTGCCAGCAGCACCGGGGGGTACGAGCAGTACTTC. It specifies CASSTGGYEQYF. The V gene is TRBV6-5, the J gene TRBJ2-7, with 7 bases identical to TRBD2. The CDR3 has 12 residues. The trim removed 6 bases at V and 4 bases at J, leaving 3 bases unmatched. The germline CDR1 and CDR2 sequences are MNHEY and SVGAGI.

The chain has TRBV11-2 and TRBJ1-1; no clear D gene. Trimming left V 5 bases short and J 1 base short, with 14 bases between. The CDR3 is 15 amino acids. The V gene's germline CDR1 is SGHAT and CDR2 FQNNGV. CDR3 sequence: CASSRPREPNTEAFF. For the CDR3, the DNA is TGTGCCAGCAGCCGACCCCGCGAGCCGAACACTGAAGCTTTCTTT.

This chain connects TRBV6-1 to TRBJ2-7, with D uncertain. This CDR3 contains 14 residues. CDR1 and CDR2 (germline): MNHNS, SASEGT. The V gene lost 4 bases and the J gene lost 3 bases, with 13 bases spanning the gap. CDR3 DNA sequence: TGTGCCAGCAGTGGGTACCCGCCTCGCTACGAGCAGTACTTC. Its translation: CASSGYPPRYEQYF.

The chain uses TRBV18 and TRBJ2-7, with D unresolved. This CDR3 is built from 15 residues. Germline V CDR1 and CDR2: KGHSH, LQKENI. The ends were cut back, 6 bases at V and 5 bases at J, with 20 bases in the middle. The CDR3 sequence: CASSPLDGLPHEQYF. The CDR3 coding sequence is TGTGCCAGCTCGCCGCTAGATGGCCTCCCCCACGAGCAGTACTTC.

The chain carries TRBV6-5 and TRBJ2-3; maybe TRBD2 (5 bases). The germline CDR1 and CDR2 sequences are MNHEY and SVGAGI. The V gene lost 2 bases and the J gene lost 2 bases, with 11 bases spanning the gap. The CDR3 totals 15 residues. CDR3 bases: TGTGCCAGCAGTTACCGGCTAGCAGACACAGATACGCAGTATTTT. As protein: CASSYRLADTDTQYF.

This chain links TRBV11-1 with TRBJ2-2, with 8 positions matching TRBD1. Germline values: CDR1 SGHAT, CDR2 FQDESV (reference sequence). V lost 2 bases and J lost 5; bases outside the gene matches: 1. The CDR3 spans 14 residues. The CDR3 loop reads CASSLQGATGELFF. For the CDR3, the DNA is TGTGCCAGCAGCTTACAGGGGGCGACCGGGGAGCTGTTTTTT.

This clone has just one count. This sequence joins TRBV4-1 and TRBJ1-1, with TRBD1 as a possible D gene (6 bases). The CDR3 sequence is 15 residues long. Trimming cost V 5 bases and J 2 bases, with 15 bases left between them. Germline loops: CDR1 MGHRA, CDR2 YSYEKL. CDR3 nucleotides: TGCGCCAGCAGCTCGGGACATGGCCTCAACACTGAAGCTTTCTTT. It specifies CASSSGHGLNTEAFF.